These T cell receptor beta chains were read from a single sample in a study of regulatory dendritic cells for organ transplantation. The assay was immunoSEQ multiplex PCR, and TCRdb's table has in-frame clones only and misses some. Among 35,000 to 40,000 clones listed, about nine tenths were seen once. Material for sequencing was naive CD8+ T cells from blood. The receptors were sampled from a human donor in good health. Both conserved end residues are part of each CDR3. A D gene is named only where the DNA matches it firmly. Clone size is stated in some rows and not others, as once, few, many or a class when expanded.

j_gene,d_gene,abundance,v_gene,CDR3aa,CDR3nt
TRBJ2-7,TRBD2,NA,TRBV7-6,CASSRGGGEQYF,TGTGCCAGCAGCCGGGGGGGAGGGGAGCAGTACTTC
TRBJ1-1,NA,NA,TRBV4-3,CASSQALAHEAFF,TGCGCCAGCAGCCAAGCTCTGGCACATGAAGCTTTCTTT
TRBJ2-2,NA,NA,TRBV28,CASSLAGAGELFF,TGTGCCAGCAGTTTGGCCGGAGCCGGGGAGCTGTTTTTT
TRBJ2-3,TRBD2,once,TRBV5-1,CASSLVLADTDTQYF,TGCGCCAGCAGCTTGGTTCTAGCGGACACAGATACGCAGTATTTT
TRBJ1-1,NA,NA,TRBV7-9,CASSLAPGFDTEAFF,TGTGCCAGCAGCTTAGCCCCGGGTTTTGACACTGAAGCTTTCTTT
TRBJ2-5,NA,NA,TRBV6-5,CASSYTLGIQETQYF,TGTGCCAGCAGTTACACTCTAGGGATCCAAGAGACCCAGTACTTC
TRBJ2-3,NA,NA,TRBV4-2,CASSQVNGLNTDTQYF,TGTGCCAGCAGCCAAGTAAACGGGCTCAACACAGATACGCAGTATTTT
TRBJ1-4,NA,NA,TRBV7-6,CASSLAVALATNEKLFF,TGTGCCAGCAGCTTAGCGGTGGCACTTGCAACTAATGAAAAACTGTTTTTT
TRBJ2-1,TRBD1,NA,TRBV15,CATSRTGSYNEQFF,TGTGCCACCAGCAGGACAGGGTCCTACAATGAGCAGTTCTTC
TRBJ1-1,NA,NA,TRBV4-1,CASSQEGGKYTEAFF,TGCGCCAGCAGCCAAGAGGGGGGAAAGTACACTGAAGCTTTCTTT
TRBJ1-1,TRBD1,NA,TRBV19,CASRLTGANTEAFF,TGTGCCAGTAGATTGACAGGGGCGAACACTGAAGCTTTCTTT
TRBJ1-2,NA,NA,TRBV15,CATSSLRAGYTF,TGTGCCACCAGCAGTCTCAGGGCTGGCTACACCTTC
TRBJ1-1,NA,few,TRBV7-3,CASSLNSGTEAFF,TGTGCCAGCAGCTTAAATTCGGGGACTGAAGCTTTCTTT
TRBJ1-2,TRBD1,few,TRBV5-4,CASSPTPDRSGKGYTF,TGTGCCAGCAGCCCCACCCCGGACAGGTCGGGTAAGGGCTACACCTTC
TRBJ2-5,NA,once,TRBV2,CARGSQETQYF,TGTGCTCGAGGATCCCAAGAGACCCAGTACTTC
TRBJ1-1,NA,NA,TRBV28,CASSFSVTNIEAFF,TGTGCCAGCAGTTTTTCAGTCACGAACATTGAAGCTTTCTTT
TRBJ2-2,TRBD2,NA,TRBV28,CASSLLAGATGELFF,TGTGCCAGCAGTTTATTAGCGGGAGCTACCGGGGAGCTGTTTTTT
TRBJ1-2,NA,NA,TRBV7-9,CASSPGTGVNYGYTF,TGTGCCAGCAGCCCGGGGACGGGCGTTAACTATGGCTACACCTTC
TRBJ1-2,NA,NA,TRBV27,CASSLQGLDGYTF,TGTGCCAGCAGTTTGCAGGGTTTGGATGGCTACACCTTC
TRBJ1-1,TRBD1,NA,TRBV7-3,CASSLDGQGAYVTEAFF,TGTGCCAGCAGCTTAGACGGACAGGGGGCGTATGTAACTGAAGCTTTCTTT
TRBJ1-1,TRBD1,NA,TRBV13,CASSSITGVRDTEAFF,TGTGCCAGCAGCTCGATAACAGGGGTACGGGACACTGAAGCTTTCTTT
TRBJ2-1,TRBD1,NA,TRBV29-1,CSVEGDRGSYNEQFF,TGCAGCGTTGAAGGGGACAGGGGGTCCTACAATGAGCAGTTCTTC